This entry lists 12 T cell receptor beta chains sequenced from one sample in a study of blood T cell repertoires in COVID-19. TCRdb's copy holds only in-frame clones and misses some; the assay was immunoSEQ multiplex PCR. The sample yields approximately 200,000 clones, approximately 83% seen once. The sequenced sample consisted of PBMCs or T cells enriched from blood (not recorded which). These receptors were obtained from a middle-aged woman with acute COVID-19.

The chain couples TRBV7-6 to TRBJ1-2; TRBD1 aligns across 11 bases. Germline-derived CDR1 and CDR2 are SGHVS and FNYEAQ. Losses at the gene ends were 4 bases for V and 3 bases for J; bases not matched to a gene: 7. CDR3 length equals 16 residues. CDR3 sequence reads: CASSSPGQGADYGYTF. DNA for the CDR3: TGTGCCAGCAGCTCCCCCGGACAGGGGGCTGACTATGGCTACACCTTC.

The V gene is TRBV3-1 (or the pseudogene TRBV3-2), the J gene TRBJ2-2, with 11 bases fitting TRBD2. Germline V CDR1 and CDR2: LGHDT, YNNKEL (reference sequence). Germline trimming cut 0 bases from V and 6 bases from J; bases unmatched to any gene: 6. CDR3 size: 17 residues. This chain's CDR3 is CASSQDWLAGGAGELFF. Here the CDR3 DNA reads TGTGCCAGCAGCCAAGATTGGCTAGCGGGAGGCGCCGGGGAGCTGTTTTTT.

In this sample, this clone turned up once. The rearrangement uses TRBV21-1 and TRBJ1-5; TRBD1 is the table's D call and was not checked against the DNA. TRBV21-1 is described as a pseudogene. This CDR3 spans 18 amino acids. The DNA of the CDR3 is TGTGCCAGCAGCAAAGCGCTTTCCGTTACAGAATGCAATCAGCCCCAGCATTTT. Its protein is CASSKALSVTECNQPQHF.

This clone was recorded only once. The chain uses TRBV15 and TRBJ2-1; tentatively, D is TRBD1 (5 bases). Trimming shortened V by 0 bases and J by 10 bases, and 10 bases separated the two germline ends. Germline V CDR1 and CDR2: LNHNV, YYDKDF (reference sequence). This CDR3 spans 13 amino acids. The chain's CDR3 is CATSRDIKGEQFF. The CDR3 bases are TGTGCCACCAGCAGAGATATAAAGGGGGAGCAGTTCTTC.

CDR3 DNA sequence: TGCGCCAGCAGGTTCGGGACAGGGACCTACGAGCAGTACTTC. Its translation: CASRFGTGTYEQYF. The rearrangement links TRBV5-1 to TRBJ2-7, with 9 bases identical to TRBD1. The V segment lost 5 bases and the J segment 2 bases; nucleotides outside the gene matches: 5. Per germline, CDR1 SGHRS and CDR2 YFSETQ. The CDR3 has 14 residues. The full variable domain, rest sourced from reference TRBV5-1 and TRBJ2-7, is KAGVTQTPRYLIKTRGQQVTLSCSPISGHRSVSWYQQTPGQGLQFLFEYFSETQRNKGNFPGRFSGRQFSNSRSEMNVSTLELGDSALYLCASRFGTGTYEQYFGPGTRLTVT.

CDR3 sequence reads: CASSSSGTTYNEQFF. Written as DNA, the CDR3 is TGCGCCAGCAGCTCCTCCGGGACAACTTACAATGAGCAGTTCTTC. The chain couples TRBV5-1 to TRBJ2-1, with D possibly being TRBD1 (6 bases). There are 15 residues in the CDR3. CDR1 and CDR2 (germline): SGHRS, YFSETQ. Trimming removed 3 bases from V and 4 bases from J, with 14 bases in between.

This chain connects TRBV11-2 to TRBJ2-5; D is possibly TRBD2 (5 bases). CDR3 length equals 15 residues. V was pared by 0 bases and J by 3 bases, with 11 bases between. Germline V gene sequence: CDR1 SGHAT, CDR2 FQNNGV. CDR3 protein: CASSLEVAGEETQYF. CDR3 nucleotides: TGTGCCAGCAGCTTAGAAGTAGCCGGGGAAGAGACCCAGTACTTC. Full variable domain (missing parts from reference TRBV11-2 and TRBJ2-5): EAGVAQSPRYKIIEKRQSVAFWCNPISGHATLYWYQQILGQGPKLLIQFQNNGVVDDSQLPKDRFSAERLKGVDSTLKIQPAKLEDSAVYLCASSLEVAGEETQYFGPGTRLLVL.

The rearrangement joins TRBV27 to TRBJ2-7; TRBD2 matches at 12 bases. With 5 bases clipped from V and 3 bases from J, the junction kept 5 bases outside the gene matches. CDR3 size: 15 residues. The V gene's germline CDR1 is MNHEY and CDR2 SMNVEV (reference sequence). CDR3 loop: CASSLRTSGNYEQYF. CDR3 nucleotide sequence: TGTGCCAGCAGTCTACGGACTAGCGGGAACTACGAGCAGTACTTC.

The chain employs TRBV5-1 and TRBJ1-4; 7 nucleotides align to TRBD1. The CDR3 covers 14 residues. Losses at the gene ends were 4 bases for V and 5 bases for J; bases not matched to a gene: 5. CDR1 and CDR2 (germline): SGHRS, YFSETQ. The chain's CDR3 is CASSPGQQNEKLFF. The DNA of the CDR3 is TGCGCCAGCAGCCCGGGACAGCAGAATGAAAAACTGTTTTTT.

V gene TRBV21-1 combines with J gene TRBJ2-4; TRBD2, the table's D call, lacks a check against the DNA. TRBV21-1 is a known pseudogene. The CDR3 runs 18 residues. The CDR3 DNA is TGTGCCAGCAGCAAAGAGGTAGGGCGGGAGCCTGCCAAAAACATTCAGTACTTC. Translation gives CASSKEVGREPAKNIQYF.

The rearrangement links TRBV28 to TRBJ1-4; 7 nucleotides agree with TRBD1. V was pared by 6 bases and J by 0 bases, with 4 bases of the junction left unmatched. The germline V gene has CDR1 MDHEN and CDR2 SYDVKM. The length of the CDR3 is 15 residues. The CDR3 sequence: CASRGGTATNEKLFF. CDR3 coding DNA: TGTGCCAGCAGAGGGGGGACAGCAACTAATGAAAAACTGTTTTTT. Together with reference TRBV28 and TRBJ1-4, the CDR3 gives the full variable domain: DVKVTQSSRYLVKRTGEKVFLECVQDMDHENMFWYRQDPGLGLRLIYFSYDVKMKEKGDIPEGYSVSREKKERFSLILESASTNQTSMYLCASRGGTATNEKLFFGSGTQLSVL.

The chain is built from TRBV30 and TRBJ1-6, with D hard to call. The germline V gene has CDR1 GTSNPN and CDR2 SVGIG (reference sequence). The CDR3 is 15 residues long. The V end was cut by 4 bases, the J end by 1 base, with 11 bases between. CDR3 nucleotide sequence: TGTGCCTGGATAGCTGGAGGGTCCTATAATTCACCCCTCCACTTT. Its protein is CAWIAGGSYNSPLHF.